This T cell receptor beta chain was found in a study of naive and memory T cell subsets. This clonotype was detected many times. The CDR3 covers 13 residues. Trimming removed 3 bases from V and 1 base from J, with 4 bases in between. Germline V gene sequence: CDR1 MRHNA, CDR2 SNTAGT. The beta constant-region primer was an equimolar mix of two oligonucleotides covering TRBC1 and TRBC2. TCRdb ran MiXCR on the UMI-ligation and nested PCR reads and lists one entry per CDR3 protein. This table has about 21,000 distinct CDR3 sequences, 8% to 13% appearing once. The specimen sequenced was central memory CD8+ T cells from blood. This TCR was recovered from a human donor in good health. The gene calls are TRBV6-4 and TRBJ2-1; D is ambiguous. CDR3 in amino acids: CASSESSYNEQFF. CDR3 DNA: TGTGCCAGCAGTGAATCATCCTACAATGAGCAGTTCTTC.